A selection of T cell receptor beta chains follows, all from one sample in a study of OX40 agonist ivuxolimab in advanced cancers. Profiled with immunoSEQ multiplex PCR; TCRdb holds only in-frame clones, not every one. This sample has more than 60,000 clones; around 73% occur once, and the top ten carry over 1.5%. The sample consisted of CD4+ or CD8+ T cells sorted from blood, taken in a trial of the OX40 agonist ivuxolimab. All receptors come from an adult with an advanced solid tumor such as melanoma, head and neck, liver or kidney cancer. Each CDR3 is given with its conserved first and last residue. A D gene is named only where the DNA matches it firmly. Rows may omit the clone size; those that give it use once, few, many or a size class.

v_call	clone_size	d_call	j_call	cdr3_nt	cdr3_aa
TRBV28	-	-	TRBJ1-1	TGTGCCAGCAGTTCGCCCTTTCGGGGAGCTTTCTTT	CASSSPFRGAFF
TRBV6-5	-	-	TRBJ2-5	TGTGCCAGCAGTTACGGGGGGAGTGGCAAAGAGACCCAGTACTTC	CASSYGGSGKETQYF
TRBV6-1	-	-	TRBJ2-1	TGTGCCAGCGGTGGAGGGATGGAGTACAATGAGCAGTTCTTC	CASGGGMEYNEQFF
TRBV9	-	TRBD2	TRBJ2-3	TGTGCCAGCAGCCCGGCGGGGGGAACCACTAGCACAGATACGCAGTATTTT	CASSPAGGTTSTDTQYF
TRBV5-1	once	-	TRBJ2-5	TGCGCCAGCAGCCGAAATCCAGACAGCTCTGGGGAGACCCAGTACTTC	CASSRNPDSSGETQYF
TRBV28	-	-	TRBJ1-2	TGTGCCAGCAGTTTACCGGGACACCAACCTAACTATGGCTACACCTTC	CASSLPGHQPNYGYTF
TRBV9	-	-	TRBJ2-3	TGTGCCAGCAACGAGGGGGGGCAGACAGATACGCAGTATTTT	CASNEGGQTDTQYF
TRBV11-2	-	-	TRBJ1-5	TGTGCCAGCAGCGGAGAGGGGAGTAACTACAATCAGCCCCAGCATTTT	CASSGEGSNYNQPQHF
TRBV6-1	few	-	TRBJ2-7	TGTGCCAGCAACCTAGCTCCCCTGGGGCACGAGCAGTACTTC	CASNLAPLGHEQYF
TRBV23-1	-	-	TRBJ2-7	TGCGCCAGCAGTCGGGCAGGCCCCTACGAGCAGTACTTC	CASSRAGPYEQYF
TRBV2	-	-	TRBJ1-5	TGTGCCAGCAAAGTGGGGTTTGCGGGTCAGCCCCAGCATTTT	CASKVGFAGQPQHF
TRBV19	-	TRBD1	TRBJ1-1	TGTGCCAGTACCCGGAGGGGGCTAACTGAAGCTTTCTTT	CASTRRGLTEAFF
TRBV7-9	many	-	TRBJ1-5	TGTGCCAGCAGCTTAGAGGGGGTCAATCAGCCCCAGCATTTT	CASSLEGVNQPQHF
TRBV28	-	-	TRBJ2-2	TGTGCCAGCAGTTTCCTAAAGCATGGTTTGGGTACCGGGGAGCTGTTTTTT	CASSFLKHGLGTGELFF
TRBV5-1	-	-	TRBJ1-1	TGCGCCAGCAGAACGCAGGGGTTGGACACTGAAGCTTTCTTT	CASRTQGLDTEAFF
TRBV18	few	-	TRBJ1-1	TGTGCCAGCTCACCACCTTCGACAGGCGGACCCACTGAAGCTTTCTTT	CASSPPSTGGPTEAFF
TRBV18	-	-	TRBJ1-5	TGTGCCAGCTCACCGACGCGGGGGGAAGGGCAGCCCCAGCATTTT	CASSPTRGEGQPQHF
TRBV28	-	-	TRBJ1-5	TGTGCCAGCAGTGGTAGCAATCAGCCCCAGCATTTT	CASSGSNQPQHF
TRBV18	-	TRBD1	TRBJ2-2	TGTGCCAGCTCACCTAGGACAGGGGTAAACACCGGGGAGCTGTTTTTT	CASSPRTGVNTGELFF
TRBV6-1	-	TRBD1	TRBJ2-1	TGTGCCAGCACCTGGACAGGGGGCCCCTACAATGAGCAGTTCTTC	CASTWTGGPYNEQFF
TRBV5-1	-	TRBD1	TRBJ2-1	TGCGCCAGCAGCTTGGGGGGGACAGACAATGAGCAGTTCTTC	CASSLGGTDNEQFF
TRBV5-4	-	-	TRBJ2-6	TGTGCCAGCAGCTTCACAGGGACCGGGGCCAACGTCCTGACTTTC	CASSFTGTGANVLTF
TRBV6-6	once	-	TRBJ2-4	TGTGCCAGCAGTTACCCAAGGGGAGGTGAAAACATTCAGTACTTC	CASSYPRGGENIQYF
TRBV7-9	-	-	TRBJ2-1	TGTGCCAGCACCCGCTGGGTGGACAATGAGCAGTTCTTC	CASTRWVDNEQFF
TRBV19	once	TRBD1	TRBJ1-2	TGTGCCAGTAGCCAAAACAGGGGACGATACACCTTC	CASSQNRGRYTF
TRBV5-1	-	TRBD1	TRBJ2-7	TGCGCCAGCAGCACTGGACAGGTTGAGCGGGAGCAGTACTTC	CASSTGQVEREQYF
TRBV28	-	TRBD2	TRBJ2-5	TGTGCCAGCAGAAGGCGGGAGCTACGAGAGACCCAGTACTTC	CASRRRELRETQYF
TRBV9	-	-	TRBJ1-6	TGTGCCAGCAGCGCCGACGTGACAGTCCCACCCCTCCACTTT	CASSADVTVPPLHF
TRBV11-2	-	-	TRBJ1-2	TGTGCCAGCAGCCCGGCCTGGGGGCGCGGTGGCTACACCTTC	CASSPAWGRGGYTF
TRBV10-3	-	TRBD2	TRBJ2-3	TGTGCCATCAGAGCAGCGGGGGCGAGCACAGATACGCAGTATTTT	CAIRAAGASTDTQYF
TRBV18	-	-	TRBJ1-1	TGTGCCAGCTCACTGGTGGGGGACACCGCGAACACTGAAGCTTTCTTT	CASSLVGDTANTEAFF
TRBV10-2	once	-	TRBJ2-2	TGCGCCAGCAGTGTTTGGCATACAGGGAATACCGGGGAGCTGTTTTTT	CASSVWHTGNTGELFF
TRBV7-9	-	-	TRBJ2-5	TGTGCCAGCAGCTCCGGTTTTGCCGGGCAAGAGACCCAGTACTTC	CASSSGFAGQETQYF
TRBV19	-	-	TRBJ1-5	TGTGCCAGTAGTACCAACGCTGGACAAAATCAGCCCCAGCATTTT	CASSTNAGQNQPQHF
TRBV6-6	-	-	TRBJ1-1	TGTGCCAGCAGAGAAATACAGAGCATGAACACTGAAGCTTTCTTT	CASREIQSMNTEAFF